This is a list of T cell receptor beta chains from one sample in a study of T cells after yellow fever vaccination. TCRdb processed the 5' RACE reads anew with MiXCR; each CDR3 protein has one entry. In the table there are about 150,000 distinct CDR3 sequences, approximately 6.2% of which are singletons. Material: CD4+ T cells sorted from PBMCs, obtained on the day of the first yellow fever vaccination. The receptors come from a man younger than 35 who received the YFV17D yellow fever vaccine. CDR3s include the opening cysteine and the closing phenylalanine or tryptophan. Each record gives: CDR3 protein, CDR3 DNA, clone size, D gene, J gene, V gene. A D gene is named only where the DNA matches it firmly. Clone size is given for some rows only: seen once, a few or many times, or a class if the clone is expanded.

cdr3_aa: CASRNGTSRKETQYF; cdr3_nt: TGTGCCAGCAGAAACGGGACATCAAGAAAAGAGACCCAGTACTTC; clone_size: -; d_call: -; j_call: TRBJ2-5; v_call: TRBV6-2/TRBV6-3
cdr3_aa: CAWSVKWESDTQYF; cdr3_nt: TGTGCCTGGAGTGTGAAGTGGGAGTCAGATACGCAGTATTTT; clone_size: many; d_call: -; j_call: TRBJ2-3; v_call: TRBV30
cdr3_aa: CASFQGSYGYTF; cdr3_nt: TGTGCCAGCTTCCAGGGGAGCTATGGCTACACCTTC; clone_size: -; d_call: -; j_call: TRBJ1-2; v_call: TRBV6-5
cdr3_aa: CSASDRTASSYNSPLHF; cdr3_nt: TGCAGTGCTTCCGACCGGACAGCTAGCTCCTATAATTCACCCCTCCACTTT; clone_size: many; d_call: -; j_call: TRBJ1-6; v_call: TRBV20-1
cdr3_aa: CATSRDLSTDTQYF; cdr3_nt: TGTGCCACCAGCAGGGATCTCAGCACAGATACGCAGTATTTT; clone_size: many; d_call: -; j_call: TRBJ2-3; v_call: TRBV15
cdr3_aa: CASSQDSQTQYF; cdr3_nt: TGTGCCAGCAGCCAGGACAGTCAGACCCAGTACTTC; clone_size: few; d_call: -; j_call: TRBJ2-5; v_call: TRBV7-2
cdr3_aa: CSAPGTYNEQFF; cdr3_nt: TGCAGTGCACCCGGAACCTACAATGAGCAGTTCTTC; clone_size: many; d_call: -; j_call: TRBJ2-1; v_call: TRBV20-1
cdr3_aa: CASSLVPLRSYNEQFF; cdr3_nt: TGTGCCAGCAGCTTAGTCCCTCTGCGTTCCTACAATGAGCAGTTCTTC; clone_size: -; d_call: -; j_call: TRBJ2-1; v_call: TRBV7-6
cdr3_aa: CSARDHRRVADIQYF; cdr3_nt: TGCAGTGCTAGAGATCATCGCCGGGTTGCGGACATTCAGTACTTC; clone_size: few; d_call: -; j_call: TRBJ2-4; v_call: TRBV20-1
cdr3_aa: CASSVLADTPGTGELFF; cdr3_nt: TGTGCCAGCAGCGTACTAGCGGACACCCCGGGGACCGGGGAGCTGTTTTTT; clone_size: -; d_call: TRBD2; j_call: TRBJ2-2; v_call: TRBV27
cdr3_aa: CASSSWPETQYF; cdr3_nt: TGTGCCAGCAGCTCGTGGCCAGAGACCCAGTACTTC; clone_size: many; d_call: -; j_call: TRBJ2-5; v_call: TRBV7-2
cdr3_aa: CATSREVRTEAFF; cdr3_nt: TGTGCCACCAGCAGAGAGGTGAGGACTGAAGCTTTCTTT; clone_size: -; d_call: -; j_call: TRBJ1-1; v_call: TRBV15
cdr3_aa: CASSFPSGGVGFTF; cdr3_nt: TGTGCCAGCAGCTTCCCCTCTGGAGGGGTCGGGTTTACCTTC; clone_size: -; d_call: -; j_call: TRBJ1-2; v_call: TRBV11-2
cdr3_aa: CASSLYPKQYF; cdr3_nt: TGTGCCAGCAGCTTATACCCTAAGCAGTACTTC; clone_size: many; d_call: -; j_call: TRBJ2-7; v_call: TRBV11-2
cdr3_aa: CSARDSGGSDTQYF; cdr3_nt: TGCAGTGCTAGAGATTCCGGGGGCTCAGATACGCAGTATTTT; clone_size: -; d_call: -; j_call: TRBJ2-3; v_call: TRBV20-1
cdr3_aa: CASSDLAGDTQYF; cdr3_nt: TGTGCCAGCAGTGACTTAGCAGGCGATACGCAGTATTTT; clone_size: few; d_call: -; j_call: TRBJ2-3; v_call: TRBV6-4
cdr3_aa: CASRHQGTDTQYF; cdr3_nt: TGTGCCAGCAGGCACCAGGGGACAGATACGCAGTATTTT; clone_size: many; d_call: -; j_call: TRBJ2-3; v_call: TRBV6-2/TRBV6-3
cdr3_aa: CAIRGVNEQFF; cdr3_nt: TGTGCCATCAGGGGGGTAAATGAGCAGTTCTTC; clone_size: many; d_call: -; j_call: TRBJ2-1; v_call: TRBV10-3
cdr3_aa: CASSRKDRGTDNEQFF; cdr3_nt: TGTGCCAGCAGCCGGAAGGACAGGGGTACAGACAATGAGCAGTTCTTC; clone_size: few; d_call: TRBD1; j_call: TRBJ2-1; v_call: TRBV5-4
cdr3_aa: CASSLEISYNEQFF; cdr3_nt: TGCGCCAGCAGCTTGGAAATTTCCTACAATGAGCAGTTCTTC; clone_size: many; d_call: -; j_call: TRBJ2-1; v_call: TRBV5-1
cdr3_aa: CASSVSLLADTQYF; cdr3_nt: TGTGCCAGCAGCGTCTCCCTGCTAGCAGATACGCAGTATTTT; clone_size: many; d_call: -; j_call: TRBJ2-3; v_call: TRBV7-8
cdr3_aa: CASMSGDSNYGYTF; cdr3_nt: TGTGCCAGCATGTCTGGAGACTCTAACTATGGCTACACCTTC; clone_size: many; d_call: -; j_call: TRBJ1-2; v_call: TRBV27
cdr3_aa: CASSAGRLEGSPLHF; cdr3_nt: TGTGCCAGCAGCGCCGGGAGGCTAGAAGGGTCACCCCTCCACTTT; clone_size: few; d_call: -; j_call: TRBJ1-6; v_call: TRBV9
cdr3_aa: CSASLAGFSSYNEQFF; cdr3_nt: TGCAGTGCTAGCCTAGCGGGGTTCAGCTCCTACAATGAGCAGTTCTTC; clone_size: -; d_call: TRBD2; j_call: TRBJ2-1; v_call: TRBV20-1
cdr3_aa: CASSPGGAEGQETQYF; cdr3_nt: TGTGCCAGCAGCCCCGGCGGAGCGGAGGGCCAAGAGACCCAGTACTTC; clone_size: -; d_call: -; j_call: TRBJ2-5; v_call: TRBV4-2
cdr3_aa: CASSPRGREITEAFF; cdr3_nt: TGTGCCAGCTCACCTAGGGGGCGAGAGATCACTGAAGCTTTCTTT; clone_size: -; d_call: TRBD1; j_call: TRBJ1-1; v_call: TRBV18
cdr3_aa: CASSIIGTEAFF; cdr3_nt: TGTGCCAGTAGTATAATCGGAACTGAAGCTTTCTTT; clone_size: -; d_call: -; j_call: TRBJ1-1; v_call: TRBV19
cdr3_aa: CASGTGGRRTQYF; cdr3_nt: TGTGCCAGCGGGACAGGGGGCCGGAGGACCCAGTACTTC; clone_size: many; d_call: TRBD1; j_call: TRBJ2-5; v_call: TRBV7-2
cdr3_aa: CASSQDVGIIYEQYF; cdr3_nt: TGCGCCAGCAGCCAAGATGTGGGGATCATTTACGAGCAGTACTTC; clone_size: few; d_call: -; j_call: TRBJ2-7; v_call: TRBV4-3
cdr3_aa: CASSRLSGGEPYGYTF; cdr3_nt: TGCGCCAGCAGCCGCCTCTCAGGCGGGGAGCCCTATGGCTACACCTTC; clone_size: many; d_call: -; j_call: TRBJ1-2; v_call: TRBV5-1
cdr3_aa: CASSLGEGNYGYTF; cdr3_nt: TGTGCCAGCAGTTTGGGGGAGGGCAACTATGGCTACACCTTC; clone_size: few; d_call: -; j_call: TRBJ1-2; v_call: TRBV12-3/TRBV12-4
cdr3_aa: CASSAGDTQYF; cdr3_nt: TGTGCCAGCAGCGCAGGGGATACGCAGTATTTT; clone_size: few; d_call: -; j_call: TRBJ2-3; v_call: TRBV7-2
cdr3_aa: CSAYGGGQAYGQYF; cdr3_nt: TGCAGCGCGTATGGTGGCGGACAGGCCTACGGGCAGTACTTC; clone_size: few; d_call: TRBD1; j_call: TRBJ2-7; v_call: TRBV29-1
cdr3_aa: CASSATEQAIGEQFF; cdr3_nt: TGTGCCAGCAGCGCCACAGAGCAAGCTATCGGTGAGCAGTTCTTC; clone_size: few; d_call: -; j_call: TRBJ2-1; v_call: TRBV9
cdr3_aa: CASSTNRGSNTGELFF; cdr3_nt: TGTGCCAGTAGTACAAACAGGGGTTCGAACACCGGGGAGCTGTTTTTT; clone_size: few; d_call: TRBD1; j_call: TRBJ2-2; v_call: TRBV19
cdr3_aa: CASSVGDRGGYTF; cdr3_nt: TGTGCCAGCAGCGTCGGGGATCGAGGAGGCTACACCTTC; clone_size: -; d_call: -; j_call: TRBJ1-2; v_call: TRBV7-2
cdr3_aa: CASSLHISGGGGEKLFF; cdr3_nt: TGTGCCAGCAGCTTGCATATCTCAGGGGGCGGAGGTGAAAAACTGTTTTTT; clone_size: -; d_call: TRBD1; j_call: TRBJ1-4; v_call: TRBV5-5
cdr3_aa: CASSLGFRGTNEKLFF; cdr3_nt: TGTGCCAGCAGCTTAGGTTTCAGGGGAACTAATGAAAAACTGTTTTTT; clone_size: many; d_call: -; j_call: TRBJ1-4; v_call: TRBV7-9
cdr3_aa: CASRGAANEKLFF; cdr3_nt: TGTGCCAGCAGGGGGGCAGCTAATGAAAAACTGTTTTTT; clone_size: many; d_call: -; j_call: TRBJ1-4; v_call: TRBV5-5
cdr3_aa: CASSPQEFRGYTF; cdr3_nt: TGTGCCAGCAGTCCACAGGAGTTCCGTGGCTACACCTTC; clone_size: many; d_call: -; j_call: TRBJ1-2; v_call: TRBV12-3/TRBV12-4
cdr3_aa: CASSAVGGVSQETQYF; cdr3_nt: TGTGCCAGCAGCGCCGTGGGAGGGGTTAGCCAAGAGACCCAGTACTTC; clone_size: many; d_call: TRBD2; j_call: TRBJ2-5; v_call: TRBV7-2
cdr3_aa: CASSLGLAGAPVGTQYF; cdr3_nt: TGTGCCAGCAGCTTGGGACTAGCGGGGGCCCCCGTCGGGACCCAGTACTTC; clone_size: few; d_call: TRBD2; j_call: TRBJ2-5; v_call: TRBV5-4
cdr3_aa: CASSSQSFGGNTIYF; cdr3_nt: TGTGCCAGCAGCTCCCAGTCCTTCGGTGGAAACACCATATATTTT; clone_size: few; d_call: -; j_call: TRBJ1-3; v_call: TRBV7-2
cdr3_aa: CSARMARNQETQYF; cdr3_nt: TGCAGTGCTAGAATGGCGCGGAATCAAGAGACCCAGTACTTC; clone_size: many; d_call: -; j_call: TRBJ2-5; v_call: TRBV20-1
cdr3_aa: CASSLLGESYNEQFF; cdr3_nt: TGTGCCAGCAGCTTGCTAGGGGAATCCTACAATGAGCAGTTCTTC; clone_size: many; d_call: -; j_call: TRBJ2-1; v_call: TRBV7-2
cdr3_aa: CASSLDTYSYNSPLHF; cdr3_nt: TGCGCCAGCAGCTTGGACACCTACTCCTATAATTCACCCCTCCACTTT; clone_size: few; d_call: -; j_call: TRBJ1-6; v_call: TRBV5-1
cdr3_aa: CASSFQTGGNEQFF; cdr3_nt: TGTGCCAGCAGCTTTCAGACAGGGGGTAATGAGCAGTTCTTC; clone_size: -; d_call: TRBD1; j_call: TRBJ2-1; v_call: TRBV7-2
cdr3_aa: CASSSGLAGAMGYNEQFF; cdr3_nt: TGTGCCAGCAGCTCCGGACTAGCGGGGGCCATGGGATACAATGAGCAGTTCTTC; clone_size: -; d_call: TRBD2; j_call: TRBJ2-1; v_call: TRBV7-7
cdr3_aa: CSARVGQTYNEQFF; cdr3_nt: TGCAGTGCTAGGGTTGGACAAACTTACAATGAGCAGTTCTTC; clone_size: many; d_call: -; j_call: TRBJ2-1; v_call: TRBV20-1